What follows is one T cell receptor (beta chain) and its context. At one boundary the junction diverges from the germline segment, which might be a read error. The repertoire was sequenced with immunoSEQ multiplex PCR; TCRdb's copy has only in-frame clones and lacks some. The sample contains about 110,000 clones, about four fifths of which appear only once. The CDR3 length is 13 residues. Looked up from germline, CDR1 is KGHSH and CDR2 is LQKENI. This entry belongs to a study of control samples from healthy donors and cancer patients. The sequence was obtained from a woman in her forties or fifties in good health. The chain recombines TRBV18 with TRBJ1-1, with D unclear. Sequencing was done on a sample of blood. CDR3 sequence (DNA): TGTGCCGGCTCCGCGAACATGGAAACTGAAGCTTTCTTT. Its protein is CAGSANMETEAFF.